The T cell receptor beta chain under discussion was sequenced for a study of technical replicates of blood from several donors. This clone was observed a single time. The CDR3 is made up of 15 amino acids. With 6 bases clipped from V and 3 bases from J, the junction kept 7 bases outside the gene matches. Germline-derived CDR1 and CDR2 are MNHEY and SVGAGI. Generated by immunoSEQ multiplex PCR, the TCRdb table keeps only in-frame clones and is missing some. The sample has about 83,000 clones; 90% to 95% are singletons. The material sequenced was T cells isolated from PBMCs. This chain joins TRBV6-5 and TRBJ1-5, with 8 nucleotides matching TRBD1. This sequence originates from a human donor in good health. The CDR3 nucleotides are TGTGCCAGCAGACCCGGGACAGGTTTCAATCAGCCCCAGCATTTT. Encoded protein: CASRPGTGFNQPQHF.